This T cell receptor (beta chain) appears in the sequencing data of a study of blood T cell repertoires in COVID-19. The method was immunoSEQ multiplex PCR; TCRdb's version includes in-frame clones alone and lacks a portion of them. Among just over 250,000 clones listed, approximately 91% were seen once. The receptor was isolated from a person under 35 with COVID-19, enrolled during active disease. Sequencing was done on a sample of peripheral blood.

CDR3 sequence: CASSPGGGWAFF. In DNA, the CDR3 is TGTGCCAGCTCCCCTGGGGGGGGTTGGGCTTTCTTT. This rearrangement joins TRBV6-5 to TRBJ1-1, with D possibly matching TRBD1 (5 bases). CDR1 and CDR2 from the germline V gene are MNHEY and SVGAGI. The CDR3 sequence is 12 residues long. The V end was cut by 8 bases, the J end by 11 bases, with 18 bases between.